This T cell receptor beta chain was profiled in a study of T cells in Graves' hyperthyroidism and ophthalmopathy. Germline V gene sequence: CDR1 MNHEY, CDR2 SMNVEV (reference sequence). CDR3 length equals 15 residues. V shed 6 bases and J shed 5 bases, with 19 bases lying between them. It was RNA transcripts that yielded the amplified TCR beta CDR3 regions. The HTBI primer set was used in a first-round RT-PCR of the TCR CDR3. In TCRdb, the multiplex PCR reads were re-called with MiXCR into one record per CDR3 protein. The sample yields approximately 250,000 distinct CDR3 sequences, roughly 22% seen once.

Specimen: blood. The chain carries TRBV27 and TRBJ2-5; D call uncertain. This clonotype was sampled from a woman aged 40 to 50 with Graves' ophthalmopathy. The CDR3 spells CASRRIEHSRETQYF. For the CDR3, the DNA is TGTGCCAGCAGACGGATAGAGCATAGCAGGGAGACCCAGTACTTC.